A single sample gave rise to the 3 T cell receptor beta chains below, sequenced in a study of blood T cells in healthy people across ages. Through a sample-barcoded 5' primer and a J-beta primer mix, a second PCR was run for roughly 6 to 12 cycles. Using its own MiXCR run on the 5' RACE reads, TCRdb lists one record per CDR3 protein. The table lists around 1,000,000 distinct CDR3 sequences, approximately 26% of them singletons. These data are also associated with another study on T cells of mothers and their children.

Sequencing was carried out using blood. These receptors were collected from a girl aged 2 to 9 in good health.

Only a few counts were recorded for this clonotype. The J gene is TRBJ1-1, the V gene TRBV20-1, with D hard to call. Trimming removed 2 bases from V and 3 bases from J, with 7 bases in between. CDR1 and CDR2 from the germline V gene are DFQATT and SNEGSKA (reference sequence). The CDR3 extends over 12 amino acids. In DNA, the CDR3 is TGCAGTGCTAGACAAACGGACACTGAAGCTTTCTTT. It specifies CSARQTDTEAFF.

Only a few counts were recorded for this clonotype. This chain joins TRBV9 and TRBJ1-2; D possibly corresponds to TRBD1 (5 bases). The CDR3 length is 18 residues. Germline loops: CDR1 SGDLS, CDR2 YYNGEE. V gave up 0 bases and J gave up 0 bases, with 18 bases separating them. The DNA of the CDR3 is TGTGCCAGCAGCGTAGGGCCCCAGACAGATCCGCCTAACTATGGCTACACCTTC. The encoded protein is CASSVGPQTDPPNYGYTF.

V is TRBV3-1 and J is TRBJ2-3, with D maybe TRBD2 (5 bases). V was cut by 4 bases and J by 0 bases, with 14 bases left in between. CDR1 is LGHDT, CDR2 YNNKEL, per germline (reference sequence). This CDR3 comprises 16 residues. In nucleotides, the CDR3 is TGTGCCAGCAGCCCTCCGGGATTACGTAGCACAGATACGCAGTATTTT. Protein: CASSPPGLRSTDTQYF.